The clone carrying this TCR beta chain turned up a few times. This entry is derived from a study of blood T cell repertoires in COVID-19. The overall study: Both acute and convalescent COVID-19 samples were obtained from the United States, Italy and Spain. PBMCs, B-cell-depleted T cells, or T cells were the source of the cDNA or gDNA that made up the material.

CDR1 SGHAT and CDR2 FQNNGV come from the germline V gene. The CDR3 totals 15 residues. The germline V and J ends were trimmed by 0 bases and 2 bases, with 10 bases remaining between them. Study processing details: For nucleated cells, counts were estimated from reference gene primer amplification. Assay used: immunoSEQ multiplex PCR; TCRdb lists only in-frame clones, some missing. D and trimming were read from the DNA, whereas the V and J calls and clone size are those reported in that table. The table has approximately 69,000 clones, roughly 83% seen once. The J gene is TRBJ2-5, the V gene TRBV11-2; D remains unclear. The TCR originated in a woman of 80 years or more with acute or convalescent COVID-19. Source material: peripheral blood. The CDR3 DNA sequence: TGTGCCAGCAGCTTAGATGTAGCCCGTCAAGAGACCCAGTACTTC. This translates into CASSLDVARQETQYF.